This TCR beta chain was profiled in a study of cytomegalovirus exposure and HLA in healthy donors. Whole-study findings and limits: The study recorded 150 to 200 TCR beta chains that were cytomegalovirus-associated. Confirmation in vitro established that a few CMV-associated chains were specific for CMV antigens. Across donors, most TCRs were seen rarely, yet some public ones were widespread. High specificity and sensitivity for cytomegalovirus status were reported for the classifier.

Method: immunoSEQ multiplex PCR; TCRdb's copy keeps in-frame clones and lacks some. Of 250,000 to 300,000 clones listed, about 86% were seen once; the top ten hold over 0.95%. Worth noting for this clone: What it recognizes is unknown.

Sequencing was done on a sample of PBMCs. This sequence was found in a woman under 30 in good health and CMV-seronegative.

The CDR3: CASIQWAGKGYGYTF. Here the CDR3 DNA reads TGTGCCAGCATTCAATGGGCAGGAAAAGGTTATGGCTACACCTTC. The chain carries TRBV28 and TRBJ1-2; unclear D gene. This CDR3 contains 15 residues. V dropped 7 bases and J dropped 5 bases, with 20 bases sitting between them. The V gene's germline CDR1 is MDHEN and CDR2 SYDVKM.